These 27 T cell receptor beta chains were sequenced from one sample in a study of control samples from healthy donors and cancer patients. The table came from immunoSEQ multiplex PCR; TCRdb's copy has only in-frame clones and leaves some out. The table includes about 95,000 clones, approximately 80% detected once. Sequenced: blood. The receptors shown here come from a man aged 25-45 years in good health.

DNA of the CDR3: TGTGCCAGCAGCTTAGACCGGAGTCAGAATCAGCCCCAGCATTTT. This sequence encodes CASSLDRSQNQPQHF. The chain employs TRBV7-2 and TRBJ1-5; D unclear. Germline CDR1 SGHTA, CDR2 FQGNSA. CDR3 size: 15 residues. V shed 1 base and J shed 4 bases, with 11 bases lying between them.

The sample holds one count of this clone. J is TRBJ1-2 and V is TRBV19; no clear D. Germline V CDR1 and CDR2: LNHDA, SQIVND (reference sequence). CDR3 size: 14 residues. The germline V and J ends were trimmed by 1 base and 4 bases, with 10 bases remaining between them. This CDR3 is CASSIAASGYGYTF. DNA of the CDR3: TGTGCCAGTAGTATAGCCGCCAGTGGCTATGGCTACACCTTC.

The rearrangement joins TRBV29-1 to TRBJ1-5; the match to TRBD1 covers 8 bases. The CDR3 is 13 residues long. The junction had 5 bases not matched to a gene; V was cut back by 6 bases and J by 4 bases. Looked up from germline, CDR1 is SQVTM and CDR2 is ANQGSEA. For the CDR3, the DNA is TGCAGCGTCTGGACAGGGACAAATCAGCCCCAGCATTTT. It yields the protein CSVWTGTNQPQHF.

The V call is TRBV3-1 (or the pseudogene TRBV3-2), the J call TRBJ1-6, with 7 bases fitting TRBD1. Per the germline V gene, CDR1 is LGHDT and CDR2 is YNNKEL (reference sequence). CDR3 length: 16 residues. Trimming removed 5 bases from V and 7 bases from J; junction bases left unmatched: 11. CDR3 nucleotides: TGTGCCAGCAGCACTCGGACAGGAGGCCCCAATTCACCCCTCCACTTT. It encodes CASSTRTGGPNSPLHF.

This clone has just a few counts. J is TRBJ1-5 and V is TRBV27; tentatively, D is TRBD1 (5 bases). V was cut by 3 bases and J by 6 bases, with 9 bases left in between. In germline, CDR1 is MNHEY, CDR2 SMNVEV (reference sequence). This CDR3 region has 13 residues. The CDR3, as DNA: TGTGCCAGCAGTTTTGGGGGTGGTCAGCCCCAGCATTTT. This translates into CASSFGGGQPQHF.

The chain is built from TRBV7-2 and TRBJ1-4; no clear D. The CDR3 spans 13 residues. Trimming cost V 1 base and J 6 bases, with 6 bases left between them. Germline V gene sequence: CDR1 SGHTA, CDR2 FQGNSA. CDR3 sequence reads: CASSLGPDEKLFF. DNA for the CDR3: TGTGCCAGCAGCTTAGGACCGGATGAAAAACTGTTTTTT.

This chain uses TRBV5-5 with TRBJ1-4; D might be TRBD1 (6 bases). V was clipped by 4 bases and J by 3 bases, with 16 bases between them. CDR1 and CDR2 (germline): SGHKS, YYEKEE (reference sequence). The CDR3 loop spans 16 amino acids. The CDR3 is CASSEGHARANEKLFF. CDR3 DNA: TGTGCCAGCAGCGAGGGACACGCAAGAGCTAATGAAAAACTGTTTTTT.

The chain combines TRBV9 with TRBJ2-6; 7 bases fit TRBD1. Germline V gene sequence: CDR1 SGDLS, CDR2 YYNGEE. This CDR3 has 16 residues. With V trimmed by 4 bases and J by 2 bases, 6 bases remained unmatched. DNA of the CDR3: TGTGCCAGCAGCCTAGGACAGGTAACTGGGGCCAACGTCCTGACTTTC. Its protein is CASSLGQVTGANVLTF.

The chain uses TRBV19 and TRBJ2-1; 8 bases fit TRBD2. Germline V lookup: CDR1 LNHDA, CDR2 SQIVND (reference sequence). Trimming at V came to 3 bases and at J to 6 bases, leaving 7 bases not matched to a gene. The CDR3 spans 15 residues. The CDR3 is CASSIGQRGFNEQFF. CDR3 sequence (DNA): TGTGCCAGTAGTATTGGCCAGCGGGGGTTCAATGAGCAGTTCTTC. The whole variable domain, remainder taken from reference TRBV19 and TRBJ2-1, is DGGITQSPKYLFRKEGQNVTLSCEQNLNHDAMYWYRQDPGQGLRLIYYSQIVNDFQKGDIAEGYSVSREKKESFPLTVTSAQKNPTAFYLCASSIGQRGFNEQFFGPGTRLTVL.

This clone was detected only a few times. The gene calls are TRBV19 and TRBJ2-1, with a weak D call TRBD2 (6 bases). V lost 3 bases, J lost 10 bases, and 13 bases lay in between. The CDR3 length is 13 residues. Germline CDR1 reads LNHDA; CDR2 reads SQIVND (reference sequence). CDR3 residues: CASSIYSGGEQFF. CDR3 coding DNA: TGTGCCAGTAGTATCTATTCTGGGGGGGAGCAGTTCTTC.

The chain uses TRBV5-5 and TRBJ1-3; D gene uncertain. V lost 2 bases, J lost 4 bases, and 10 bases lay in between. The CDR3 length is 14 residues. CDR1 is SGHKS and CDR2 is YYEKEE in the germline V gene (reference sequence). CDR3 loop: CASSFGGPGNTIYF. The CDR3 nucleotides are TGTGCCAGCAGCTTCGGAGGGCCGGGAAACACCATATATTTT.

The chain is built from TRBV3-1 (or the pseudogene TRBV3-2) and TRBJ2-7; D might be TRBD2 (6 bases). Germline V gene data show CDR1 as LGHDT and CDR2 as YNNKEL (reference sequence). V lost 6 bases, J lost 9 bases, and 18 bases lay in between. This CDR3 is 13 amino acids long. The CDR3 DNA follows: TGTGCCAGCAGTCTCCGAAGGGACTTAGGGCAGTACTTC. Amino acid sequence: CASSLRRDLGQYF.

The gene calls are TRBV28 and TRBJ1-6; 7 nucleotides line up with TRBD1. Germline trimming cut 9 bases from V and 7 bases from J; bases unmatched to any gene: 3. CDR3 length equals 12 residues. The V gene's germline CDR1 is MDHEN and CDR2 SYDVKM. The CDR3 protein is CASTTGNSPLHF. CDR3 DNA sequence: TGTGCCAGTACGACAGGGAATTCACCCCTCCACTTT.

This rearrangement joins TRBV28 to TRBJ2-2; TRBD2 matches at 14 bases. The CDR3 runs 16 residues. Trimming cost V 6 bases and J 4 bases; bases outside gene matches: 4. CDR1 and CDR2 from the germline V gene are MDHEN and SYDVKM. CDR3 coding DNA: TGTGCCAGCAGCCGACTAGCGGGGGGGCCCACCGGGGAGCTGTTTTTT. Its translation is CASSRLAGGPTGELFF.

The chain has TRBV5-1 and TRBJ2-3, with TRBD2 matching 10 bases. Germline lookup yields CDR1 SGHRS and CDR2 YFSETQ. The CDR3 runs 17 residues. After removal of 3 bases from V and 2 bases from J, the junction contained 9 bases not matched to a gene. This CDR3 is CASSSPSGGANTDTQYF. CDR3 in DNA: TGCGCCAGCAGCTCCCCGAGCGGGGGGGCCAACACAGATACGCAGTATTTT.

The rearrangement links TRBV28 to TRBJ2-4; D gene ambiguous. CDR3 length equals 15 residues. Germline V gene data show CDR1 as MDHEN and CDR2 as SYDVKM. The V gene lost 4 bases and the J gene lost 0 bases, with 10 bases spanning the gap. CDR3 bases: TGTGCCAGCAGTTCGGGCGGCCTAGCCAAAAACATTCAGTACTTC. Encoded protein: CASSSGGLAKNIQYF.

This chain connects TRBV10-2 to TRBJ2-5, with D tentatively TRBD1 (6 bases). This CDR3 comprises 14 residues. Trimming removed 4 bases from V and 2 bases from J, with 11 bases in between. Germline V gene data show CDR1 as WSHSY and CDR2 as SAAADI. CDR3 amino acids: CASSATGLQETQYF. The CDR3 DNA reads TGCGCCAGCAGTGCGACAGGTTTACAAGAGACCCAGTACTTC.

The chain combines TRBV29-1 with TRBJ1-2; maybe TRBD1 (5 bases). Germline assignment: CDR1 SQVTM and CDR2 ANQGSEA. The CDR3 spans 12 residues. With 6 bases removed from V and 3 bases from J, the gap between germline ends came to 11 bases. Here the CDR3 DNA reads TGCAGCGTGGGGGGGGAATACTATGGCTACACCTTC. It yields the protein CSVGGEYYGYTF.

This clone was found once. The V call is TRBV7-9, the J call TRBJ2-1, with TRBD2 matching over 13 bases. The V gene end was trimmed by 5 bases and the J gene end by 8 bases; junction bases not matched to a gene: 3. There are 14 residues in the CDR3. Per germline, CDR1 SEHNR and CDR2 FQNEAQ (reference sequence). The CDR3 spells CASSPGTSGDEQFF. The DNA for the CDR3 is TGTGCCAGCAGCCCAGGGACTAGCGGGGATGAGCAGTTCTTC.

This chain uses TRBV7-3 with TRBJ1-2, with 10 nucleotides matching TRBD1. The CDR3 consists of 14 residues. V was clipped by 5 bases and J by 8 bases; unmatched bases: 8. Germline CDR1 SGHTA, CDR2 FQGTGA. CDR3 protein: CASSARTGGDGYTF. The CDR3 DNA sequence: TGTGCCAGCAGCGCCAGGACAGGGGGAGACGGCTACACCTTC.

This rearrangement joins TRBV4-1 to TRBJ2-1; TRBD2 agrees at 8 bases. Trimming removed 0 bases from V and 5 bases from J; junction bases left unmatched: 6. The CDR3 sequence is 16 residues long. CDR1 MGHRA and CDR2 YSYEKL come from the germline V gene. CDR3 bases: TGCGCCAGCAGCCAAGATCTATCGGGGGGGCACAATGAGCAGTTCTTC. As protein: CASSQDLSGGHNEQFF.

CDR3 amino acids: CASRDRASYTF. As DNA, the CDR3 is TGTGCCAGTAGAGACAGGGCGAGCTACACCTTC. The chain couples TRBV19 to TRBJ1-2; 7 nucleotides agree with TRBD1. J lost 9 bases, V lost 6 bases, and 4 bases had no gene match. The CDR3 has 11 residues. Germline V gene data show CDR1 as LNHDA and CDR2 as SQIVND (reference sequence). The whole variable domain, filled in from reference TRBV19 and TRBJ1-2, reads DGGITQSPKYLFRKEGQNVTLSCEQNLNHDAMYWYRQDPGQGLRLIYYSQIVNDFQKGDIAEGYSVSREKKESFPLTVTSAQKNPTAFYLCASRDRASYTFGSGTRLTVV.

V and J are TRBV7-3 and TRBJ1-1; TRBD1 is a possible D gene (6 bases). In germline, CDR1 is SGHTA, CDR2 FQGTGA. Trimming removed 1 base at V and 7 bases at J, with 13 bases between. The length of the CDR3 is 14 residues. The CDR3 DNA is TGTGCCAGCAGCTTAAGGGGTGGGGGCGGTGAAGCTTTCTTT. This gives the protein CASSLRGGGGEAFF. Full variable domain (outside the CDR3, taken from reference TRBV7-3 and TRBJ1-1): GAGVSQTPSNKVTEKGKYVELRCDPISGHTALYWYRQSLGQGPEFLIYFQGTGAADDSGLPNDRFFAVRPEGSVSTLKIQRTERGDSAVYLCASSLRGGGGEAFFGQGTRLTVV.

The chain employs TRBV2 and TRBJ1-5; TRBD1 might be the D (5 bases). CDR1 is SNHLY and CDR2 is FYNNEI in the germline V gene. Trimming removed 6 bases at V and 0 bases at J, with 9 bases between. This CDR3 spans 14 amino acids. The CDR3 protein is CASRDGHSNQPQHF. The CDR3 DNA follows: TGTGCCAGCAGGGACGGACATAGCAATCAGCCCCAGCATTTT.

The chain joins TRBV29-1 to TRBJ1-2, with D maybe TRBD1 (6 bases). With 4 bases removed from V and 8 bases from J, the gap between germline ends came to 14 bases. The CDR3 is 12 amino acids. The germline V gene has CDR1 SQVTM and CDR2 ANQGSEA. CDR3 nucleotides: TGCAGCGTTGGGGGCAGGGGCGGCGGCTACACCTTC. Residues: CSVGGRGGGYTF.

This chain joins TRBV28 and TRBJ1-1; tentative D call: TRBD1 (5 bases). The germline V gene encodes CDR1 MDHEN and CDR2 SYDVKM. The germline V and J ends were trimmed by 8 bases and 9 bases, with 16 bases remaining between them. CDR3 length: 12 amino acids. CDR3: CASWVGTRKAFF. Written as DNA, the CDR3 is TGTGCCAGCTGGGTGGGGACTCGAAAAGCTTTCTTT.

This clone has a single count. V usage is TRBV12-3 or TRBV12-4 and J usage is TRBJ1-2; no firm D call. The CDR3 runs 11 residues. Trimming left V 4 bases short and J 6 bases short, with 6 bases between. This CDR3 is CASSYADGYTF. The CDR3 coding sequence is TGTGCCAGCAGTTACGCAGATGGCTACACCTTC.